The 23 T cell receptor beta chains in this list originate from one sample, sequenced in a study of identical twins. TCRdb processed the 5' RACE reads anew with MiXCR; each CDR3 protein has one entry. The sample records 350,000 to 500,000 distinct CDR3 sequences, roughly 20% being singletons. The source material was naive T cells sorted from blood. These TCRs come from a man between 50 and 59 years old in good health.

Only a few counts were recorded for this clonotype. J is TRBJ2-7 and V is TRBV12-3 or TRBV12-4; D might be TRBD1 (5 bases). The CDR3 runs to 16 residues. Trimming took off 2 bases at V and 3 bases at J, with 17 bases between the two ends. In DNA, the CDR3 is TGTGCCAGCAGTTTAAGCCCCCCCAGGGCGAACTACGAGCAGTACTTC. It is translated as CASSLSPPRANYEQYF.

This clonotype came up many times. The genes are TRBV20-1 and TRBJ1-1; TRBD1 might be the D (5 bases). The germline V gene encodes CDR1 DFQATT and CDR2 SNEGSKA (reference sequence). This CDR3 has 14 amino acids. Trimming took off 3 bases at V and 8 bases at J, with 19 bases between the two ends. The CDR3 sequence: CSASFTGLSSEAFF. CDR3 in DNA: TGCAGTGCTAGTTTCACGGGACTCTCCTCCGAAGCTTTCTTT.

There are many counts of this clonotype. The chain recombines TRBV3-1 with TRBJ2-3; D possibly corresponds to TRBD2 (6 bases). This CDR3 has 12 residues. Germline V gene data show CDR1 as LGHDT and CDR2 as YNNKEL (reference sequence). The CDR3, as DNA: TGTGCGACGCAACACGGGGGAATTGCGCAGTATTTT. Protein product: CATQHGGIAQYF.

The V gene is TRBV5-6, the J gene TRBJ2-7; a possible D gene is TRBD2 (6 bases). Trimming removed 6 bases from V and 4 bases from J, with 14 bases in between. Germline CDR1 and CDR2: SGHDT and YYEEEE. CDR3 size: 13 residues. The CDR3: CASTLAGLYEQYF. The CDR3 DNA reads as TGTGCCAGCACCCTGGCGGGATTGTACGAGCAGTACTTC.

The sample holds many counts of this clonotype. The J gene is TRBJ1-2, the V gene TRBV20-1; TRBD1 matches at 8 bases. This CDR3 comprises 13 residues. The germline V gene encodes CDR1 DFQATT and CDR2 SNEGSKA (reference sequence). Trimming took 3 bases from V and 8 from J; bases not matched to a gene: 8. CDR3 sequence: CSARDREGKGYTF. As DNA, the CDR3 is TGCAGTGCTAGGGACAGGGAAGGAAAGGGCTACACCTTC.

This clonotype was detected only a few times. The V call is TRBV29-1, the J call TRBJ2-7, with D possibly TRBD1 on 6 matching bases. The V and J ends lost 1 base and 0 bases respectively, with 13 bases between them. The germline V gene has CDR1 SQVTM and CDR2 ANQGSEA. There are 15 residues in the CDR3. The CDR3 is CSVEALQGFSYEQYF. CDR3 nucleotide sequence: TGCAGCGTTGAAGCTCTACAGGGATTCTCCTACGAGCAGTACTTC.

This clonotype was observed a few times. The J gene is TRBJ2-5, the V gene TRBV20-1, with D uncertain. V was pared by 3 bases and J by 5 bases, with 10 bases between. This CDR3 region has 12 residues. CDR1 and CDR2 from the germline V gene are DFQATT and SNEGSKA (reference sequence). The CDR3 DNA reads TGCAGTGCTAGGACATCAAGGGAGACCCAGTACTTC. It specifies CSARTSRETQYF.

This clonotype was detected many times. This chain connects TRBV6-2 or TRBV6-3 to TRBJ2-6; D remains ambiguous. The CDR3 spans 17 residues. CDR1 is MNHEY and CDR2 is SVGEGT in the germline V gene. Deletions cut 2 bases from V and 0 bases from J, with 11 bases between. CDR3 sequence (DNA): TGTGCCAGCAGTTACGCTAGGTACAACTCTGGGGCCAACGTCCTGACTTTC. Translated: CASSYARYNSGANVLTF.

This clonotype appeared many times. The CDR3 protein is CASSRGTGAYEQYF. CDR3 bases: TGTGCCAGCAGCAGGGGGACAGGGGCCTACGAGCAGTACTTC. The rearrangement uses TRBV7-8 and TRBJ2-7, with 10 bases identical to TRBD1. There are 14 residues in the CDR3. Germline CDR1 and CDR2: SGHVS and FQNEAQ. V trimming: 5 bases; J trimming: 2 bases; junction bases outside the gene matches: 3.

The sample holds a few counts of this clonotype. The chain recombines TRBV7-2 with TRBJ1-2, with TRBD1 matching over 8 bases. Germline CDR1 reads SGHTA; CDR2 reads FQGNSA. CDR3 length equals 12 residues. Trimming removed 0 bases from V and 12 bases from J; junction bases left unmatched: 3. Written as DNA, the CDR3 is TGTGCCAGCAGCTTAGCGACAGGGGACCACACCTTC. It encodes CASSLATGDHTF.

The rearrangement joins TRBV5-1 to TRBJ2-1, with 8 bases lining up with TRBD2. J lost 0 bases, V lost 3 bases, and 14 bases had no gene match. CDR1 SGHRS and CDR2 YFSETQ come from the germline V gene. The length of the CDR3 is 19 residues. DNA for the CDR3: TGCGCCAGCAGCTCCTCCTTTGGCGGGAGGCCGAGCTCCTACAATGAGCAGTTCTTC. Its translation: CASSSSFGGRPSSYNEQFF.

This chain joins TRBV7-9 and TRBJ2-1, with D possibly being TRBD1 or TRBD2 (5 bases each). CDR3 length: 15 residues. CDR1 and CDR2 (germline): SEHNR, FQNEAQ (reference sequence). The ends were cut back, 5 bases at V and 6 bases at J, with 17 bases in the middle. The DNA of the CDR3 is TGTGCCAGCAGCCTGGGGTGGGGGATGTTCAATGAGCAGTTCTTC. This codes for CASSLGWGMFNEQFF.

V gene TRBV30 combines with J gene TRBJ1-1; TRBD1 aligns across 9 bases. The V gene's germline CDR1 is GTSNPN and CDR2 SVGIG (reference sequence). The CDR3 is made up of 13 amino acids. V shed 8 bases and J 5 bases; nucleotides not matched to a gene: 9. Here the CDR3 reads CAQPGQGSTEAFF. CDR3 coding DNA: TGTGCCCAACCGGGACAGGGATCGACTGAAGCTTTCTTT.

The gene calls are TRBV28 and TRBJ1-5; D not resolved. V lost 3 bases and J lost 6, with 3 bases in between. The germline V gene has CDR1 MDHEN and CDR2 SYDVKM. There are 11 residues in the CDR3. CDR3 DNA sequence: TGTGCCAGCAGTTTCCGTCAGCCCCAGCATTTT. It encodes CASSFRQPQHF.

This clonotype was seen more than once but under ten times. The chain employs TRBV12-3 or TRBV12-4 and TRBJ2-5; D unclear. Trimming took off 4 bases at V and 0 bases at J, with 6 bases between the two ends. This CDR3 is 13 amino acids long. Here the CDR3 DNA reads TGTGCCAGCAGTTCTAGGTACCAAGAGACCCAGTACTTC. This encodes CASSSRYQETQYF.

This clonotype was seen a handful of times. The CDR3 DNA sequence: TGCGCCAGCAGCCCGACGGGACTGAACAACGAGCAGTACTTC. Its protein is CASSPTGLNNEQYF. The chain recombines TRBV5-1 with TRBJ2-7, with D possibly TRBD2 on 6 matching bases. Germline CDR1 SGHRS, CDR2 YFSETQ. V lost 4 bases and J lost 5, with 16 bases in between. The CDR3 is 14 amino acids.

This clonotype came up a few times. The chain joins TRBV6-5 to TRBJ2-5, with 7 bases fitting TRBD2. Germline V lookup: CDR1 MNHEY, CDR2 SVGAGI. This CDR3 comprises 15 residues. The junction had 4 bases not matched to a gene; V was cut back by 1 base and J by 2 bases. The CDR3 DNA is TGTGCCAGCAGTTACTTGGGGGGGTTACAAGAGACCCAGTACTTC. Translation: CASSYLGGLQETQYF.

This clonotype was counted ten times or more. The CDR3 loop is CASLLRGRNDEQFF. In DNA form, the CDR3 reads TGTGCCAGCCTATTGCGCGGGAGGAACGATGAGCAGTTCTTC. The chain recombines TRBV7-2 with TRBJ2-1, with 8 bases matching TRBD2. Germline values: CDR1 SGHTA, CDR2 FQGNSA. The CDR3 has 14 residues. V gave up 8 bases and J gave up 8 bases; unmatched junction bases: 11.

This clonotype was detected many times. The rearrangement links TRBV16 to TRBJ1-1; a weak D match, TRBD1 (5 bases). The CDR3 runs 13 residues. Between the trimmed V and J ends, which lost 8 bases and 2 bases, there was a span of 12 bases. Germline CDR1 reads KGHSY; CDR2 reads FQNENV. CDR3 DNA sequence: TGTGCCAGCGGACAAATAGTCAACACTGAAGCTTTCTTT. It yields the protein CASGQIVNTEAFF.

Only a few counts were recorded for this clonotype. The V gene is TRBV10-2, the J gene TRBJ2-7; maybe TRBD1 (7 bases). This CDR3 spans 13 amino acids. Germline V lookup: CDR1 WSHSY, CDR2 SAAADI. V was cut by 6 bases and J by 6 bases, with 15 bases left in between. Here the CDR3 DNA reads TGCGCCAGCAGGACAGGGAGGTCTCGCGAGCAGTACTTC. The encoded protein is CASRTGRSREQYF.

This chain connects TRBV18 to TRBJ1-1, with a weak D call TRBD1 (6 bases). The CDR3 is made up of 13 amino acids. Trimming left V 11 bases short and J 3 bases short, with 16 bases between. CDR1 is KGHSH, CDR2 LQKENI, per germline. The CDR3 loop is CASAYRVDTEAFF. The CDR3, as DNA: TGTGCCTCGGCCTACAGGGTCGACACTGAAGCTTTCTTT. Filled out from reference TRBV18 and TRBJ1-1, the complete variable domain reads NAGVMQNPRHLVRRRGQEARLRCSPMKGHSHVYWYRQLPEEGLKFMVYLQKENIIDESGMPKERFSAEFPKEGPSILRIQQVVRGDSAAYFCASAYRVDTEAFFGQGTRLTVV.

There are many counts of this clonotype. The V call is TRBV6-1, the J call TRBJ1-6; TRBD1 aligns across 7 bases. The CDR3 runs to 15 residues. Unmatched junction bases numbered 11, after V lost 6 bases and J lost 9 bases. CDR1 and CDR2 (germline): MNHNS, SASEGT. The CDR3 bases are TGTGCCAGCAGGCCGGCCCCAGGGGACAGTTCACCCCTCCACTTT. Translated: CASRPAPGDSSPLHF.

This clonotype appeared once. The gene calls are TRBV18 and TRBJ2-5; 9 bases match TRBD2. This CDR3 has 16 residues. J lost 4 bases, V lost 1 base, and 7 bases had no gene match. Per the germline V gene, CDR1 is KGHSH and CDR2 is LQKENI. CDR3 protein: CASSPRRIAGVETQYF. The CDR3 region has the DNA TGTGCCAGCTCACCACGGAGGATAGCGGGAGTAGAGACCCAGTACTTC.